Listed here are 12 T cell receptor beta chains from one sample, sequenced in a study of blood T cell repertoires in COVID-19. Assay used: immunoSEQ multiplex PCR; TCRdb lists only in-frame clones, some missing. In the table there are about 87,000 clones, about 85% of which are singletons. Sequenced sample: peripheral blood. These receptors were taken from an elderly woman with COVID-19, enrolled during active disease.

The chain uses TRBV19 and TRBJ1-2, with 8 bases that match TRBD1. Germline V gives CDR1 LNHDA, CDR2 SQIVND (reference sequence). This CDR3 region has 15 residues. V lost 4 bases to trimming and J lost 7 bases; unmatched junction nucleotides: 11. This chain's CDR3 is CASSTLQGALAGYTF. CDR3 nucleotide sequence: TGTGCCAGTAGTACACTCCAGGGGGCGTTAGCTGGCTACACCTTC.

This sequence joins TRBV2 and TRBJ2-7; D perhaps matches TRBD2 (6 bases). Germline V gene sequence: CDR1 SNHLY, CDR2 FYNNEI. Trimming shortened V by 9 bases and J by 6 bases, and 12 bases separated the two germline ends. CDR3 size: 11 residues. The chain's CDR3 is CASSGLSEQYF. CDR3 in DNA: TGTGCCAGTAGCGGCCTCTCCGAGCAGTACTTC.

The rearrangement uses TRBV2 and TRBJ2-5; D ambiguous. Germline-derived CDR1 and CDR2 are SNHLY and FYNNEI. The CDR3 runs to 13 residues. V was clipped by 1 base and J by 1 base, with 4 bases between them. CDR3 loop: CASSEDTQETQYF. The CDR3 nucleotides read TGTGCCAGCAGTGAAGACACCCAAGAGACCCAGTACTTC.

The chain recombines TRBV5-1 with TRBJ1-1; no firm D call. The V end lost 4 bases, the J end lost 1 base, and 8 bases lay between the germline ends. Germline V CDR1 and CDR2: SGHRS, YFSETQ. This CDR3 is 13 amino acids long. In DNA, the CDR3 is TGCGCCAGCAGCCCGGTTTGGAACACTGAAGCTTTCTTT. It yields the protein CASSPVWNTEAFF.

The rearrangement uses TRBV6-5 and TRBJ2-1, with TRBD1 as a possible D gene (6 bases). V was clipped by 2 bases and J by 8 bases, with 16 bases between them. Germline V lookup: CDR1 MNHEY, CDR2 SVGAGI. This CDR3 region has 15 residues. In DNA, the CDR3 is TGTGCCAGCAGTTACGTCCCGCTAGCAGGGGATGAGCAGTTCTTC. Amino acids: CASSYVPLAGDEQFF.

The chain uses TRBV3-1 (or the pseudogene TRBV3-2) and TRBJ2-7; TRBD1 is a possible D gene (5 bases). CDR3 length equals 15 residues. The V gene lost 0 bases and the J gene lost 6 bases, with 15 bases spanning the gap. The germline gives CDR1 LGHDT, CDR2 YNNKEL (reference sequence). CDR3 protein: CASSQERPQGGEQYF. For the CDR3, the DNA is TGTGCCAGCAGCCAAGAAAGGCCCCAGGGTGGCGAGCAGTACTTC.

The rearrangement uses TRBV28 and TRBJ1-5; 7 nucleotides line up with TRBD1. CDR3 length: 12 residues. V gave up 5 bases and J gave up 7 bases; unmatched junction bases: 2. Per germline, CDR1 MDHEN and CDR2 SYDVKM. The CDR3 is CASSGTVQPQHF. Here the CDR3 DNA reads TGTGCCAGCAGTGGGACAGTCCAGCCCCAGCATTTT.

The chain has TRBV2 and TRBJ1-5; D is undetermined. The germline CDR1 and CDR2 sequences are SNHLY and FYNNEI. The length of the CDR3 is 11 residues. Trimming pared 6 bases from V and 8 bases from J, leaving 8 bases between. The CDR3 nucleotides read TGTGCCAGCAGCGGCGGGGAGCCCCAGCATTTT. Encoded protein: CASSGGEPQHF.

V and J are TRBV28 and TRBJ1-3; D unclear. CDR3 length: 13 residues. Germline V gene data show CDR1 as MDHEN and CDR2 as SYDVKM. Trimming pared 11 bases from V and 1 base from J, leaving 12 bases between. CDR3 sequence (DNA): TGTGCCGTCCAGGACTCGTCTGGAAACACCATATATTTT. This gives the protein CAVQDSSGNTIYF.

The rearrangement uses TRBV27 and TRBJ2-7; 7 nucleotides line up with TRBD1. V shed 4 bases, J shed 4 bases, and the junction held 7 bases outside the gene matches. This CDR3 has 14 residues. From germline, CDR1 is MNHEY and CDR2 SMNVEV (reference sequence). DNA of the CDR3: TGTGCCAGCAGTTACCGACAGGGTGGGTACGAGCAGTACTTC. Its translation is CASSYRQGGYEQYF.

The CDR3, as DNA: TGTGCCATCAGTGAGTCGAGAAGGACTAGTCTATCCTACGAGCAGTACTTC. Translated: CAISESRRTSLSYEQYF. The chain joins TRBV10-3 to TRBJ2-7; 7 nucleotides line up with TRBD2. Germline trimming cut 0 bases from V and 1 base from J; bases unmatched to any gene: 9. Germline CDR1 reads ENHRY; CDR2 reads SYGVKD. This CDR3 has 17 amino acids.

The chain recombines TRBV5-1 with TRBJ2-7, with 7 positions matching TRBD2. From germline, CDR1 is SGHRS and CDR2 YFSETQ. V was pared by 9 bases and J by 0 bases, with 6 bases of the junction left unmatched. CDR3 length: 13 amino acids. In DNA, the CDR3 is TGCGCCACCTCTAGCGGAAGCTCCTACGAGCAGTACTTC. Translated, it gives CATSSGSSYEQYF. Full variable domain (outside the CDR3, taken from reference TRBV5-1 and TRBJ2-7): KAGVTQTPRYLIKTRGQQVTLSCSPISGHRSVSWYQQTPGQGLQFLFEYFSETQRNKGNFPGRFSGRQFSNSRSEMNVSTLELGDSALYLCATSSGSSYEQYFGPGTRLTVT.